The 3 T cell receptor beta chains below all came from one sample that was sequenced in a study of Ad26.COV2.S vaccination and SARS-CoV-2 variants (dated by TCRdb to about 2021). In the paper's terms, the treatment or condition label means: about 20 received Ad26.COV2.S at low or high dose, single or two shots; roughly five received placebo; per-sample allocation not given. Repertoires of vaccine and placebo recipients were sequenced from samples taken on day 63 after the first injection. Library method: the immunoSEQ multiplex PCR assay. TCRdb obtained this table from immuneACCESS and retained in-frame rearrangements with V and J assigned. These tables miss some clones; where compared with another copy, unresolved V genes account for less than half of the shortfall, and the remainder is unexplained. A total of approximately 300,000 clones appear in this sample, just under 85% of them only once. The top ten constitute around 2% of the sample.

Sequences were derived from peripheral blood, sampled in a trial of Ad26.COV2.S vaccine versus placebo. The receptors come from a person between 18 and 65 years old who received the Ad26.COV2.S COVID-19 vaccine or a placebo.

The chain combines TRBV21-1 with TRBJ1-2. TRBV21-1 is a pseudogene segment. This CDR3 spans 14 amino acids. This CDR3 is CASKKSGSLYGYTF. DNA for the CDR3: TGTGCCAGCAAAAAAAGCGGATCCCTCTATGGCTACACCTTC.

CDR3 sequence (DNA): TGTGCCAGCAGCCAAGTTGCACGAAACAATCAGCCCCAGCATTTT. It yields the protein CASSQVARNNQPQHF. J is TRBJ1-5 and V is TRBV4-2; D uncertain. Germline values: CDR1 LGHNA, CDR2 YNFKEQ. Trimming removed 1 base at V and 3 bases at J, with 10 bases between. The CDR3 contains 15 residues.

This chain links TRBV2 with TRBJ2-2; TRBD1 agrees at 9 bases. The CDR3 extends over 15 amino acids. Unmatched junction bases numbered 8, after V lost 7 bases and J lost 5 bases. The germline V gene encodes CDR1 SNHLY and CDR2 FYNNEI. Here the CDR3 reads CASTLPGQGTGELFF. The CDR3 nucleotides read TGTGCCAGCACTTTACCGGGACAGGGTACCGGGGAGCTGTTTTTT.